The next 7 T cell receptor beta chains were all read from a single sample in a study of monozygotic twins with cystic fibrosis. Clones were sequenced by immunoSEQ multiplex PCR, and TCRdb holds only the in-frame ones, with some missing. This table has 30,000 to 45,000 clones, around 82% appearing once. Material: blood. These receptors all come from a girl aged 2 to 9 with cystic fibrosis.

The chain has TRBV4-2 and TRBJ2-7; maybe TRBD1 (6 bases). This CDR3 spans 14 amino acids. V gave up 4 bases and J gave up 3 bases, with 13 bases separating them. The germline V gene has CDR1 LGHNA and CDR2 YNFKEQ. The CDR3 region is CASSLQGPGYEQYF. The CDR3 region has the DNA TGTGCCAGCAGCCTACAGGGACCGGGCTACGAGCAGTACTTC.

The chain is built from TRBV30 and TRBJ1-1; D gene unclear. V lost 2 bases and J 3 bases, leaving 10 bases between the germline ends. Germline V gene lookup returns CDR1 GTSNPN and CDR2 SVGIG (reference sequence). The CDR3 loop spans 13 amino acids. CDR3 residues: CAWSPGLHTEAFF. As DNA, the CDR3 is TGTGCCTGGAGTCCCGGCCTTCACACTGAAGCTTTCTTT.

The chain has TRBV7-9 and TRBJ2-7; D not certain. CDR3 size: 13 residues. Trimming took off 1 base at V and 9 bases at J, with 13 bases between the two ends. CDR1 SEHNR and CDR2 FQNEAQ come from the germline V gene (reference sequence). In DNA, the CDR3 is TGTGCCAGCAGCTTAGTGCAGGAGCGTGGGCAGTACTTC. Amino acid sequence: CASSLVQERGQYF.

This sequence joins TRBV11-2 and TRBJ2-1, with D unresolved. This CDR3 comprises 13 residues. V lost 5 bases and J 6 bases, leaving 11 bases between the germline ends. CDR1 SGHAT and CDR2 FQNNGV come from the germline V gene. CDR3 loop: CASSRYARNEQFF. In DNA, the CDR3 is TGTGCCAGCAGCCGTTACGCCCGCAATGAGCAGTTCTTC.

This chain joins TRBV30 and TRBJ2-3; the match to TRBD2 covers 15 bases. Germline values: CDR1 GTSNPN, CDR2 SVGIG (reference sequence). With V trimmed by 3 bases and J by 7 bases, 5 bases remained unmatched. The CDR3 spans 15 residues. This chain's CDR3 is CAWSPGLAGGYTQYF. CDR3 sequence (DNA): TGTGCCTGGAGCCCGGGACTAGCGGGGGGTTATACGCAGTATTTT.

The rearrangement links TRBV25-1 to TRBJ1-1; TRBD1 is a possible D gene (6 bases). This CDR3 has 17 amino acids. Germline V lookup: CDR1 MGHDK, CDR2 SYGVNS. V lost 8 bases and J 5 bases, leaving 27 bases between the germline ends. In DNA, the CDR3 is TGTGCCAGCGGGACGCTGTTAACAGGGAAGGTTCGAACTGAAGCTTTCTTT. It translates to CASGTLLTGKVRTEAFF.

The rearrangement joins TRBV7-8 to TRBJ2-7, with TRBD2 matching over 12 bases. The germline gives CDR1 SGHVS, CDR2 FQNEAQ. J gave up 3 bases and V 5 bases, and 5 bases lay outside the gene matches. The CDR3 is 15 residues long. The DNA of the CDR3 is TGTGCCAGCAGCGTGACTAGCGGGGGACTCTACGAGCAGTACTTC. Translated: CASSVTSGGLYEQYF.